The rows below give T cell receptor beta chains drawn from one sample of a study of PD-L1 blockade in urothelial cancer. TCRdb's table, derived via immunoSEQ multiplex PCR, lists solely in-frame clones and lacks some. This table holds roughly 40,000 clones, around 83% found once. The sample in question was PBMCs, obtained around atezolizumab (anti-PD-L1) treatment. These receptors originate from a man aged 60 to 75 with urothelial cancer. Each CDR3 is given with its conserved first and last residue. Each record gives: clone size, J gene, V gene, CDR3 protein. Not every row has a clone size; where given, it reads once, few, many or a size class.

size: -; J: TRBJ1-1; V: TRBV2; CDR3: CASSLTRGLGATEAFF
size: -; J: TRBJ2-3; V: TRBV5-4; CDR3: CASSLGSSTDTQYF
size: few; J: TRBJ2-7; V: TRBV4-1; CDR3: CASSQERGGPYEQYF
size: -; J: TRBJ1-2; V: TRBV5-6; CDR3: CASSLQVNYGYTF
size: -; J: TRBJ1-3; V: TRBV6-6; CDR3: CASSYGGNGNTIYF
size: -; J: TRBJ1-1; V: TRBV6-1; CDR3: CASSSTGSPKEAFF
size: -; J: TRBJ1-2; V: TRBV15; CDR3: CATSLRDTANYGYTF
size: -; J: TRBJ1-3; V: TRBV29-1; CDR3: CSVDRGGAGNTIYF
size: -; J: TRBJ1-2; V: TRBV28; CDR3: CASSSGHRGAYGYTF
size: -; J: TRBJ2-1; V: TRBV27; CDR3: CATTLSGGAARQFF
size: -; J: TRBJ1-5; V: TRBV7-6; CDR3: CASSLGGGNQPQHF
size: -; J: TRBJ2-7; V: TRBV10-2; CDR3: CASSEPPAWEGTSYEQYF
size: -; J: TRBJ2-1; V: TRBV5-1; CDR3: CASSLESGRGGNEQFF
size: -; J: TRBJ2-5; V: TRBV5-1; CDR3: CASSLGPTSQETQYF
size: once; J: TRBJ2-3; V: TRBV19; CDR3: CASTLAGVREQYF
size: -; J: TRBJ2-3; V: TRBV7-9; CDR3: CASSLVSDTQYF
size: -; J: TRBJ2-1; V: TRBV27; CDR3: CASSPGSGQGAPEQFF
size: -; J: TRBJ2-1; V: TRBV5-1; CDR3: CASSLGRQGPYNEQFF